This T cell receptor beta chain was identified during a study of CD8+CD57+ T cells in acquired aplastic anemia. The overall study: Recorded DNA amounts for sorted CD4+ and CD8+ cells had an average of around 3 ug. Read counts for CD4+ cells (from healthy donors) averaged about 10.8 million.

After removal of 4 bases from V and 8 bases from J, the junction contained 3 bases not matched to a gene. This CDR3 contains 13 residues. Germline CDR1 reads SGDLS; CDR2 reads YYNGEE. Profiling that covered TCR beta VDJ and CDR3 relied on genomic DNA as its template. TCRdb ran MiXCR on the reads and lists one entry per CDR3 protein. The data contain 200,000 to 250,000 distinct CDR3 sequences, over 60% of them singletons. For this clonotype: Its specificity is unknown.

Study results and limitations: Patient and control CD8+ Simpson's diversity was not significantly different. Patients and controls turned out to have some 30 CD8+ CDR3 sequences in common.

This clonotype was sampled from a human donor in good health. This chain joins TRBV9 and TRBJ1-6; 7 nucleotides match TRBD1. Material: sorted CD4+, CD8+, or CD8+CD57+ T cells (not recorded which) from PBMCs. As DNA, the CDR3 is TGTGCCAGCAGCCCAGGGGGATATTCACCCCTCCACTTT. Amino acid sequence: CASSPGGYSPLHF.